This TCR beta chain is from a study of T cells in Graves' hyperthyroidism and ophthalmopathy. Trimming removed 2 bases from V and 6 bases from J; junction bases left unmatched: 11. The CDR3 has 17 amino acids. Germline values: CDR1 MNHNS, CDR2 SASEGT. The CDR3 regions of TCR beta were amplified from RNA transcripts. Primed by the HTBI set, a first-round RT-PCR was run on the TCR CDR3. TCRdb ran MiXCR on the multiplex PCR reads and lists one entry per CDR3 protein. Of around 520,000 distinct CDR3 sequences listed, around a quarter are singletons. Used for diagnoses were clinical symptoms, serum thyroxine and TRAb, thyroid ultrasound and orbital computed tomography. This clonotype was observed at least ten times.

The origin of this receptor is a woman younger than 45 with Graves' ophthalmopathy. The specimen sequenced was blood. J is TRBJ1-5 and V is TRBV6-1; 9 nucleotides agree with TRBD1. In DNA, the CDR3 is TGTGCCAGCAGTGAACCTCAGGGACAGGGTTTAGTTCAGCCCCAGCATTTT. This sequence encodes CASSEPQGQGLVQPQHF.